This TCR beta chain was retrieved from a study of blood T cells in healthy people across ages. V dropped 8 bases and J dropped 5; count of bases not matched to a gene: 15. There are 17 residues in the CDR3. Germline V gives CDR1 MNHNY, CDR2 SVGAGI (reference sequence). The authors ran a second PCR of about 7 to 12 cycles using a sample-barcoded 5' primer and a J-beta primer mix. A template-switch adaptor containing 12 random nucleotides labeled each cDNA molecule. Every sample gave at least 2.5 million paired-end reads containing CDR3. TCRdb re-analysed the 5' RACE reads in MiXCR, keeping a single row per CDR3 protein. The top ten hold roughly 3.4% of the sample, which has hundreds of thousands of distinct CDR3 sequences, approximately 21% seen once. This clonotype was found many times.

The source is a man aged 65 to 79 in good health. The chain joins TRBV6-6 to TRBJ2-6, with TRBD1 matching over 7 bases. Sequencing used blood. CDR3 amino acids: CASAKTGVLLRANVLTF. The CDR3 DNA is TGTGCCAGCGCCAAAACAGGGGTTCTGCTCCGGGCCAACGTCCTGACTTTC.